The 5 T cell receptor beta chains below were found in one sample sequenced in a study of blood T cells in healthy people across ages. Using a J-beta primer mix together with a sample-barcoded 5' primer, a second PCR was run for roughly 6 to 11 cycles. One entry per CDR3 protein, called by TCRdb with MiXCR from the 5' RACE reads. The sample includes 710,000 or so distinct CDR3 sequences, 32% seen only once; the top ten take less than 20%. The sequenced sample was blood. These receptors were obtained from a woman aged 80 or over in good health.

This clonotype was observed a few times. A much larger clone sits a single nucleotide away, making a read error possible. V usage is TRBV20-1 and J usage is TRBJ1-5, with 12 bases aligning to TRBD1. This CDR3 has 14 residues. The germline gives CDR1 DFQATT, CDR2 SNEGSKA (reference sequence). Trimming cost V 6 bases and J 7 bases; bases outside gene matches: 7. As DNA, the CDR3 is TGCAGTGCAAGGGACAGGGGGCTGGGGCAGCCCCAGCATTTT. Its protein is CSARDRGLGQPQHF.

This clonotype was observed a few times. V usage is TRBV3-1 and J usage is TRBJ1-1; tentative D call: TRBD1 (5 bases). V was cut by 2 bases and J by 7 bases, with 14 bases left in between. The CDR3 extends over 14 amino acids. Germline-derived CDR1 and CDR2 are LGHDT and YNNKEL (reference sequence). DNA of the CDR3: TGTGCCAGCAGCCAATCCGGCAGGGCGGATGAAGCTTTCTTT. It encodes CASSQSGRADEAFF. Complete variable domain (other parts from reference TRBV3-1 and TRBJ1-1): DTAVSQTPKYLVTQMGNDKSIKCEQNLGHDTMYWYKQDSKKFLKIMFSYNNKELIINETVPNRFSPKSPDKAHLNLHINSLELGDSAVYFCASSQSGRADEAFFGQGTRLTVV.

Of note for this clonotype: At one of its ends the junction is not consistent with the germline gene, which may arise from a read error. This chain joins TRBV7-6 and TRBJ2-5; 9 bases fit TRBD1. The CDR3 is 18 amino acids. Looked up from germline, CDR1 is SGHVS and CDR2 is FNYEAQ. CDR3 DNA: TGTGCCATCAGCCCAACGAACACAGGGGGCAGATTGTCCGAGACCCAGTACTTC. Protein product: CAISPTNTGGRLSETQYF.

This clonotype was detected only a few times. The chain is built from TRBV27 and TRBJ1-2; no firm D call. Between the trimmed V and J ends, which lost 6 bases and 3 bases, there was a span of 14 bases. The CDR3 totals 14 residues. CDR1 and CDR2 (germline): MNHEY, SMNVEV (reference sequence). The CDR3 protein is CASRQQAGDYGYTF. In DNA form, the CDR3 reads TGTGCCAGCAGACAGCAGGCAGGTGACTATGGCTACACCTTC.

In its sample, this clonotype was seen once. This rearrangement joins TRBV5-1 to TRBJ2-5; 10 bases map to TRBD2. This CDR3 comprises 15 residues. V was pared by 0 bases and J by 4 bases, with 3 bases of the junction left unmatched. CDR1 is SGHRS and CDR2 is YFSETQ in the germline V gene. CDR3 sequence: CASSLGLAGPETQYF. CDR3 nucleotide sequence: TGCGCCAGCAGCTTGGGACTAGCGGGCCCAGAGACCCAGTACTTC. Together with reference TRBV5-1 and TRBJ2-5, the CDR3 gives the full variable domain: KAGVTQTPRYLIKTRGQQVTLSCSPISGHRSVSWYQQTPGQGLQFLFEYFSETQRNKGNFPGRFSGRQFSNSRSEMNVSTLELGDSALYLCASSLGLAGPETQYFGPGTRLLVL.